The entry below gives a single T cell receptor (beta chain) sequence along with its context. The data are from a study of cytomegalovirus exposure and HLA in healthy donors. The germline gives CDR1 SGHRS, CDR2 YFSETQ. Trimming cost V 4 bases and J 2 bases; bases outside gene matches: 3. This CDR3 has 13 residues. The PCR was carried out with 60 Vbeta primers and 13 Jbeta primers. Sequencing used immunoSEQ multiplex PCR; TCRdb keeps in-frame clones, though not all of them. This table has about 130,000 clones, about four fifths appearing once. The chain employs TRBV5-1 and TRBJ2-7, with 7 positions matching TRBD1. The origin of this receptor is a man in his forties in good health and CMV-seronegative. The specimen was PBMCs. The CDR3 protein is CASSAGTAYEQYF. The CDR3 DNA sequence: TGCGCCAGCAGCGCCGGGACAGCCTACGAGCAGTACTTC.